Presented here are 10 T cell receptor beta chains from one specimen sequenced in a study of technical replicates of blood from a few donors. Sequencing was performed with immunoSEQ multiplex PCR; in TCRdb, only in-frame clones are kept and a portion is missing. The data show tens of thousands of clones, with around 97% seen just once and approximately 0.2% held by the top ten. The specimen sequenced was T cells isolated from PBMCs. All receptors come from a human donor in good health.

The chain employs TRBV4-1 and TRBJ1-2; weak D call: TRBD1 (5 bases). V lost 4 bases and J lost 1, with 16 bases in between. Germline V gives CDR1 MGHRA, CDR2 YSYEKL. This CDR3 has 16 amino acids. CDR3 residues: CASSRMRRGNNYGYTF. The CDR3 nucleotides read TGCGCCAGCAGCCGCATGAGACGGGGGAATAACTATGGCTACACCTTC.

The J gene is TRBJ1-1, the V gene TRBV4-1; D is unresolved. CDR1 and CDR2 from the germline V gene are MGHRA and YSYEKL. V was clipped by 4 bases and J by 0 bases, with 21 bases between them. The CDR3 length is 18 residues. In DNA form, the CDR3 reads TGCGCCAGCAGCCCTCTGTGGATTCAGAGGAAAATGAACACTGAAGCTTTCTTT. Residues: CASSPLWIQRKMNTEAFF.

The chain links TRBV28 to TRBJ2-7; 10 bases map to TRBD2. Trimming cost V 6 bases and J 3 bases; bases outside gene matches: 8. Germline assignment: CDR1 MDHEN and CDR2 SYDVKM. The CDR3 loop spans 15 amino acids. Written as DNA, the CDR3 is TGTGCCAGCAGCGTATTAGCGGGAGGTTTCTACGAGCAGTACTTC. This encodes CASSVLAGGFYEQYF.

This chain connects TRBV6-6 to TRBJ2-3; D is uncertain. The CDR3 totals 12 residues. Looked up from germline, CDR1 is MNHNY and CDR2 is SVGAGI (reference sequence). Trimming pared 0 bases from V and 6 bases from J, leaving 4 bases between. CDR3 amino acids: CASSYSRDTQYF. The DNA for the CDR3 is TGTGCCAGCAGTTACTCTCGGGATACGCAGTATTTT.

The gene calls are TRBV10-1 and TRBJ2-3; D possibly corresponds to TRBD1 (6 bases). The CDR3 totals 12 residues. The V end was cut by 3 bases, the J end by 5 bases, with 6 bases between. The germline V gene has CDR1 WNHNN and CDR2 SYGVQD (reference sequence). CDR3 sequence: CASSEQGDTQYF. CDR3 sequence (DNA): TGCGCCAGCAGTGAACAGGGAGATACGCAGTATTTT.

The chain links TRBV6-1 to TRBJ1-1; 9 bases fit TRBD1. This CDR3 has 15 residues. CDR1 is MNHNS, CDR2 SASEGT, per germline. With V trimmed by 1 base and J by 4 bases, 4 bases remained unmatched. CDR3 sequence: CASSEDRGPFTEAFF. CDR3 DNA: TGTGCCAGCAGTGAAGACAGGGGGCCTTTCACTGAAGCTTTCTTT.

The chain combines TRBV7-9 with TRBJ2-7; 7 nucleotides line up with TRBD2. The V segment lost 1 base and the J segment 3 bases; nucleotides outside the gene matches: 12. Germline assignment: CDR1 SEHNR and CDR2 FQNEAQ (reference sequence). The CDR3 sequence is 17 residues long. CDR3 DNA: TGTGCCAGCAGCTTAGGGATTAGGAGCGGGATCCTCTACGAGCAGTACTTC. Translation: CASSLGIRSGILYEQYF.

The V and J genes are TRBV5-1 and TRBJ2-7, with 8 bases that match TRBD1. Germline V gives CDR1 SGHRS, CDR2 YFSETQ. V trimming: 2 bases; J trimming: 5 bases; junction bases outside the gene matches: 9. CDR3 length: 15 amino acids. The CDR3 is CASSFRDRMGDEQYF. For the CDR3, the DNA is TGCGCCAGCAGCTTCCGGGACAGGATGGGGGACGAGCAGTACTTC.

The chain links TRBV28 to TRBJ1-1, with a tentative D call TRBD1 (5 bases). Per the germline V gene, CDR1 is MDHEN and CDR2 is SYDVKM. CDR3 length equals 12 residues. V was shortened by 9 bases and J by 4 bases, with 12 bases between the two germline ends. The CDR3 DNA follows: TGTGCCAGTCGACGGGGGATCACTGAAGCTTTCTTT. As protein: CASRRGITEAFF.

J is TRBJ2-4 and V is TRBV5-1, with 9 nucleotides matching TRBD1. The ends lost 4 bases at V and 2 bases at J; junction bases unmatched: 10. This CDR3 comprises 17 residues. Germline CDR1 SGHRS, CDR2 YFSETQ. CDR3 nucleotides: TGCGCCAGCAGCCCGACCGGGACAGGGTGGTCCAAAAACATTCAGTACTTC. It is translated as CASSPTGTGWSKNIQYF.